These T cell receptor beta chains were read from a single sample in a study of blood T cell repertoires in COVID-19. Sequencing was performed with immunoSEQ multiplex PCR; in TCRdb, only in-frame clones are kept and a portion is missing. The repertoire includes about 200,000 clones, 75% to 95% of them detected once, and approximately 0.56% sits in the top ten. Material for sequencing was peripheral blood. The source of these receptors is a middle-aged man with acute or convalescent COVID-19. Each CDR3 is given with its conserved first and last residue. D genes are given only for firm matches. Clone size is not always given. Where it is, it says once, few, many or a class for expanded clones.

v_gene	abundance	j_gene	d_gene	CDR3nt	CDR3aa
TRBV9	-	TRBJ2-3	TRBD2	TGTGCCAGCAGCGGGGCGAGCGGGATAGATACGCAGTATTTT	CASSGASGIDTQYF
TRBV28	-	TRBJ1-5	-	TGTGCCAGCAGAGTGCAGAAGATATGGCCCCAGCATTTT	CASRVQKIWPQHF
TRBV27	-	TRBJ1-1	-	TGTGCCAGCAGTCATCGACAGGCATCGAACACTGAAGCTTTCTTT	CASSHRQASNTEAFF
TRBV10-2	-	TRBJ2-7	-	TGCGCCAGTGTGGGCCTTACAGGGAACGACGAGCAGTACTTC	CASVGLTGNDEQYF
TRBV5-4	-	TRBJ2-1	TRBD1	TGTGCCAGCAGCCTAGACAGGGGCTCCTACAATGAGCAGTTCTTC	CASSLDRGSYNEQFF
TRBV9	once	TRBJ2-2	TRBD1	TGTGCCAGCGGGGAGCAGGGGGCGGGGGAGCTGTTTTTT	CASGEQGAGELFF
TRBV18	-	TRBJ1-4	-	TGTGCCAGCTCACAGGGGGCTAATGAAAAACTGTTTTTT	CASSQGANEKLFF
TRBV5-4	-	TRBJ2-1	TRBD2	TGTGCCAGCAGCACGGGACTAGCGGGGGCCTACAATGAGCAGTTCTTC	CASSTGLAGAYNEQFF
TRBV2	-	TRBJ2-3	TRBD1	TGTGCCAGCAGCCGCGACAGGGTGGGACGCACAGATACGCAGTATTTT	CASSRDRVGRTDTQYF
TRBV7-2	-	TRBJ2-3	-	TGTGCCAGCAGCCCTGTAGATACGCAGTATTTT	CASSPVDTQYF
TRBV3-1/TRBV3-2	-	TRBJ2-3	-	TGTGCCAGCAGCCAGAGGGTGGGTGGCACAGATACGCAGTATTTT	CASSQRVGGTDTQYF